These T cell receptor beta chains were read from a single sample in a study of blood T cell repertoires in COVID-19. Only in-frame clones appear in the TCRdb table, and some are missing; sequencing was by immunoSEQ multiplex PCR. The sample has around 260,000 clones, 80% to 95% seen once. Sequenced sample: peripheral blood. All receptors derive from a young adult with COVID-19, enrolled during active disease. The CDR3 runs from the conserved cysteine through the conserved F or W. The D gene is left open where the match is weak. Rows give clone size only sometimes, using once, few, many, or a class for an expanded clone.

d_call cdr3_length j_call clone_size v_call cdr3_nt cdr3_aa
TRBD1 14 TRBJ1-2 . TRBV3-1/TRBV3-2 TGTGCCAGCAGCCGGACAGGGGAGGACTATGGCTACACCTTC CASSRTGEDYGYTF
. 14 TRBJ2-5 once TRBV3-1/TRBV3-2 TGTGCCAGCAGCCGTCGACAAGTACAAGAGACCCAGTACTTC CASSRRQVQETQYF
. 15 TRBJ1-1 . TRBV24-1 TGTGCCACCAGTGATCCGTCGACCGATAACGGGAGAGCTTTCTTT CATSDPSTDNGRAFF
TRBD2 19 TRBJ2-1 . TRBV7-9 TGTGCCAGCAGCGGATGGGAATCCAGGCGGGAGCTAGACTACAATGAGCAGTTCTTC CASSGWESRRELDYNEQFF
. 15 TRBJ1-2 . TRBV27 TGTGCCAGCAGTTTATCGGACACGTCTAACTATGGCTACACCTTC CASSLSDTSNYGYTF
. 12 TRBJ2-2 . TRBV21-1 TGTGCCAGCCGAACGGGTACCGGGGAGCTGTTTTTT CASRTGTGELFF
TRBD1 13 TRBJ2-7 . TRBV3-1/TRBV3-2 TGTGCCAGCAGCCCCGGGACAGCCTACGAGCAGTACTTC CASSPGTAYEQYF
. 13 TRBJ2-7 . TRBV14 TGTGCCAGCAGCCAAAGCCGGCTCGGGGAGCAGTACTTC CASSQSRLGEQYF
TRBD1 15 TRBJ1-1 . TRBV5-1 TGCGCCAGCAGCTTCCAGGGACAGCTGAACACTGAAGCTTTCTTT CASSFQGQLNTEAFF
. 14 TRBJ2-3 . TRBV28 TGTGCCAGCAGCAAAGGACAGAGCACAGATACGCAGTATTTT CASSKGQSTDTQYF
TRBD1 19 TRBJ1-5 . TRBV3-1/TRBV3-2 TGTGCCAGCAGCCAAGATTCCCCGGGACAGGGCCTAAGTGATCAGCCCCAGCATTTT CASSQDSPGQGLSDQPQHF
TRBD1 15 TRBJ2-4 . TRBV9 TGTGCCAGCAGCGGCGGGACAGGGGGTGTAAACATTCAGTACTTC CASSGGTGGVNIQYF
TRBD2 17 TRBJ2-7 . TRBV25-1 TGTGCCAGCAGTGAATGGGGGGTCGGCGGGAGCATCTACGAGCAGTACTTC CASSEWGVGGSIYEQYF
. 13 TRBJ1-2 . TRBV14 TGTGCCAGCAGCCAAGAGGCAGCGTTTGGCTACACCTTC CASSQEAAFGYTF
TRBD1 14 TRBJ1-1 . TRBV19 TGTGCCAGTAGAAGGGGGCGGGCGAACACTGAAGCTTTCTTT CASRRGRANTEAFF
TRBD2 14 TRBJ2-7 . TRBV10-3 TGTGCCATCCATAGCGGGAGGGCCGTTTCCGAGCAGTACTTC CAIHSGRAVSEQYF
TRBD1 17 TRBJ2-1 . TRBV4-1 TGCGCCAGCAGCCAAGACTTCGGACAGGGGATTGTGTATGAGCAGTTCTTC CASSQDFGQGIVYEQFF
. 11 TRBJ2-5 . TRBV24-1 TGTGCCACCAGTGCTAAAGAGACCCAGTACTTC CATSAKETQYF
TRBD1 13 TRBJ2-7 once TRBV6-5 TGTGCCAGCAGGCCCACAGGGGGCTGGGAGCAGTACTTC CASRPTGGWEQYF
. 14 TRBJ1-6 . TRBV13 TGTGCCAGCAGCCGGCAGGGTGGGAATTCACCCCTCCACTTT CASSRQGGNSPLHF
. 13 TRBJ2-5 . TRBV6-6 TGTGCCAGCAGTTACTCGAGCGGGGAGACCCAGTACTTC CASSYSSGETQYF
TRBD2 14 TRBJ2-5 . TRBV27 TGTGCCAGCAGTCTACTAGCGGGAGCCAAGACCCAGTACTTC CASSLLAGAKTQYF
. 17 TRBJ1-2 . TRBV10-2 TGCGCCAGCAGTGACTCTTTAGCGGTCGAGGGTGACGGTGGCTACACCTTC CASSDSLAVEGDGGYTF
TRBD1 15 TRBJ1-5 . TRBV2 TGTGCCAGCGAGGAGGGACAGTTTAGCAATCAGCCCCAGCATTTT CASEEGQFSNQPQHF
TRBD2 14 TRBJ2-3 . TRBV19 TGTGCCAGTAGTCCCGCGGGAGGGACAGATACGCAGTATTTT CASSPAGGTDTQYF
. 16 TRBJ2-3 . TRBV18 TGTGCCAGCTCACCTGGTGGGACTCCCCCAGAAGATACGCAGTATTTT CASSPGGTPPEDTQYF
TRBD1 14 TRBJ2-1 . TRBV5-5 TGTGCCAGCAGCTCGACCGGGACAGTCAGTGAGCAGTTCTTC CASSSTGTVSEQFF
. 16 TRBJ2-3 . TRBV6-2/TRBV6-3 TGTGCCAGCAGTTACGGTAGCGCAACTAGCACAGATACGCAGTATTTT CASSYGSATSTDTQYF
. 13 TRBJ2-7 few TRBV24-1 TGTGCCATCCGGGACAAGGACTCCTACGAGCAGTACTTC CAIRDKDSYEQYF
. 12 TRBJ2-7 . TRBV2 TGTGCCAGCAGTGAATCAGGGTACGAGCAGTACTTC CASSESGYEQYF
. 13 TRBJ1-3 . TRBV12-3/TRBV12-4 TGTGCCAGCAGTTTCTTTCAGGCGTACACCATATATTTT CASSFFQAYTIYF
. 15 TRBJ1-1 once TRBV4-1 TGCGCCAGCAGCCAAGAGACAGGCTTGAACACTGAAGCTTTCTTT CASSQETGLNTEAFF
TRBD2 17 TRBJ2-1 . TRBV5-6 TGTGCCAGCAGCACCCCGGGACTAGCGGACTTGGGGAATGAGCAGTTCTTC CASSTPGLADLGNEQFF
. 18 TRBJ1-2 . TRBV19 TGTGCCAGTAGAAGAGGACTTTATACGAGGAACACTAACTATGGCTACACCTTC CASRRGLYTRNTNYGYTF
TRBD2 15 TRBJ2-1 once TRBV7-9 TGTGCCAGCAGCTTCACTAGCGGGAAGTACAATGAGCAGTTCTTC CASSFTSGKYNEQFF